This TCR beta chain was captured in a study of CD8+CD57+ T cells in acquired aplastic anemia. The study's findings and limits: In CD8+ cells, Simpson's diversity showed no significant difference between patients and controls.

On this clonotype: Antigen unknown.

All sequencing subjects had displayed CD8+CD57+ cell expansion on flow cytometry. Germline V CDR1 and CDR2: SEHNR, FQNEAQ (reference sequence). V lost 4 bases to trimming and J lost 15 bases, with 26 bases between them. The CDR3 contains 15 residues. Profiling that covered TCR beta VDJ and CDR3 relied on genomic DNA as its template. Using its own MiXCR run on the reads, TCRdb lists one record per CDR3 protein. Of hundreds of thousands of distinct CDR3 sequences in the sample, 82% are singletons; the top ten hold 40% to 55%. Source material: sorted CD4+, CD8+, or CD8+CD57+ T cells (not recorded which) from PBMCs. The chain links TRBV7-9 to TRBJ2-3, with D possibly being TRBD1 or TRBD2 (5 bases each). The source is a human donor with aplastic anemia. The DNA of the CDR3 is TGTGCCAGCAGCTCATCGGGTAGCTACGGGGCCACCGTCTATTTT. Translating it yields CASSSSGSYGATVYF.